The sequence of this T cell receptor (beta chain) was determined in a study of cytomegalovirus exposure and HLA in healthy donors. Overall study context: Earlier work reported approximately 110 million unique TCR beta sequences from about 179 million T cells.

CDR1 is LGHNA, CDR2 YSLEER, per germline. This CDR3 contains 14 residues. Trimming stripped 0 bases from V and 5 bases from J, with 7 bases between. Nominal health characterized the donors when sampled, though unrecorded immune exposures were likely. This clone appeared a few times. Primers included in the PCR were 60 Vbeta and 13 Jbeta primers. The assay was immunoSEQ multiplex PCR, and TCRdb's table has in-frame clones only and misses some. This repertoire shows approximately 170,000 clones, almost 80% found once; its top ten account for roughly 9.3%. The genes are TRBV4-3 and TRBJ2-2; D call uncertain. The specimen was PBMCs. This receptor was obtained from a young man in good health and CMV-seropositive. In DNA form, the CDR3 reads TGCGCCAGCAGCCAAGAAGCCCGGACCGGGGAGCTGTTTTTT. Its protein is CASSQEARTGELFF.